The 12 T cell receptor beta chains below were found in one sample sequenced in a study of cytomegalovirus exposure and HLA in healthy donors. The PCR used 60 Vbeta and 13 Jbeta primers. Assay: immunoSEQ multiplex PCR; the TCRdb copy retains only in-frame clones and omits some. The sample records about 130,000 clones, 70% to 80% being singletons. The specimen was PBMCs. These receptors originate from a man aged 25-45 years in good health and CMV-seronegative.

The chain couples TRBV7-9 to TRBJ1-1; TRBD1 matches at 7 bases. The CDR3 has 16 amino acids. The J segment lost 0 bases and the V segment lost 5 bases, leaving 9 bases of the junction unmatched. CDR1 is SEHNR and CDR2 is FQNEAQ in the germline V gene (reference sequence). CDR3 in amino acids: CASSRRQGFVNTEAFF. CDR3 bases: TGTGCCAGCAGCCGCCGACAGGGTTTCGTGAACACTGAAGCTTTCTTT.

The chain couples TRBV28 to TRBJ2-1, with 8 bases matching TRBD2. The CDR3 is 15 residues long. J lost 10 bases, V lost 7 bases, and 15 bases had no gene match. The germline V gene has CDR1 MDHEN and CDR2 SYDVKM. CDR3 bases: TGTGCCAGCACCCGATCCGCGGGAGGTGTGATGGAGCAGTTCTTC. Translating gives CASTRSAGGVMEQFF.

The genes are TRBV28 and TRBJ2-6; D is undetermined. The ends were cut back, 6 bases at V and 1 base at J, with 10 bases in the middle. Per germline, CDR1 MDHEN and CDR2 SYDVKM. The CDR3 extends over 15 amino acids. CDR3 in amino acids: CASSRTESGANVLTF. The CDR3, as DNA: TGTGCCAGCAGCCGAACGGAGTCTGGGGCCAACGTCCTGACTTTC.

V gene TRBV6-5 combines with J gene TRBJ2-7; 9 bases align to TRBD1. The CDR3 sequence is 14 residues long. The V gene's germline CDR1 is MNHEY and CDR2 SVGAGI. Trimming at V came to 6 bases and at J to 3 bases, leaving 6 bases not matched to a gene. The CDR3 region is CASRLPGQGYEQYF. CDR3 nucleotides: TGTGCCAGCAGACTACCGGGACAGGGCTACGAGCAGTACTTC.

V gene TRBV10-3 combines with J gene TRBJ2-7; D possibly corresponds to TRBD2 (6 bases). Trimming took off 8 bases at V and 0 bases at J, with 14 bases between the two ends. The CDR3 loop spans 14 amino acids. The germline V gene encodes CDR1 ENHRY and CDR2 SYGVKD. The CDR3 sequence: CAISRAGSSYEQYF. The CDR3 nucleotides read TGTGCCATCTCGAGGGCGGGGAGCTCCTACGAGCAGTACTTC.

A few counts support this clone. The V and J genes are TRBV6-5 and TRBJ1-5; tentatively, D is TRBD1 (6 bases). The CDR3 is 15 residues long. CDR1 MNHEY and CDR2 SVGAGI come from the germline V gene. V shed 6 bases and J shed 2 bases, with 14 bases lying between them. This CDR3 is CASRHTGSGNQPQHF. CDR3 DNA sequence: TGTGCCAGCAGGCATACAGGGAGTGGCAATCAGCCCCAGCATTTT.

This clone occurred a few times. The genes are TRBV19 and TRBJ1-1; possible D gene TRBD1, 6 bases. This CDR3 comprises 13 residues. V was clipped by 2 bases and J by 5 bases, with 9 bases between them. Germline CDR1 and CDR2: LNHDA and SQIVND (reference sequence). The CDR3 loop is CASSISRGTEAFF. CDR3 in DNA: TGTGCCAGTAGTATAAGCAGGGGTACTGAAGCTTTCTTT. Full variable domain (remainder filled in from reference TRBV19 and TRBJ1-1): DGGITQSPKYLFRKEGQNVTLSCEQNLNHDAMYWYRQDPGQGLRLIYYSQIVNDFQKGDIAEGYSVSREKKESFPLTVTSAQKNPTAFYLCASSISRGTEAFFGQGTRLTVV.

CDR3 residues: CASSITGPYGYTF. The CDR3 bases are TGTGCCAGTAGTATCACCGGTCCTTATGGCTACACCTTC. V usage is TRBV19 and J usage is TRBJ1-2; no firm D call. The CDR3 runs 13 residues. Deletions cut 3 bases from V and 5 bases from J, with 10 bases between. CDR1 is LNHDA, CDR2 SQIVND, per germline (reference sequence).

This chain links TRBV23-1 with TRBJ2-1, with D possibly being TRBD2 (5 bases). TRBV23-1 is designated an ORF whose function remains uncertain. V lost 0 bases and J 4 bases, leaving 7 bases between the germline ends. The CDR3 is 14 amino acids. CDR3 nucleotide sequence: TGCGCCAGCAGTCAATCGCGACTATACAATGAGCAGTTCTTC. Amino acids: CASSQSRLYNEQFF.

J is TRBJ2-7 and V is TRBV5-1; 9 positions agree with TRBD1. CDR3 length equals 12 residues. The germline CDR1 and CDR2 sequences are SGHRS and YFSETQ. The junction had 5 bases not matched to a gene; V was cut back by 7 bases and J by 6 bases. The CDR3 region has the DNA TGCGCCAGCTATGACAGGGGGGGCGAGCAGTACTTC. Translation gives CASYDRGGEQYF.

The chain combines TRBV9 with TRBJ2-1; 9 nucleotides agree with TRBD2. CDR3 size: 16 residues. Losses at the gene ends were 0 bases for V and 12 bases for J; bases not matched to a gene: 13. The germline CDR1 and CDR2 sequences are SGDLS and YYNGEE. This chain's CDR3 is CASSVDSSGTLGGQFF. In DNA, the CDR3 is TGTGCCAGCAGCGTAGATTCTAGCGGGACCCTTGGCGGGCAGTTCTTC.

The rearrangement joins TRBV28 to TRBJ2-7; D unresolved. Germline CDR1 and CDR2: MDHEN and SYDVKM. V was cut by 2 bases and J by 7 bases, with 6 bases left in between. The CDR3 totals 11 residues. The CDR3 nucleotides are TGTGCCAGCAGTTTAGCCCGGGAGCAGTACTTC. Residues: CASSLAREQYF.